Shown below are 12 T cell receptor beta chains from a single sample sequenced in a study of T cell responses to AZD1222 COVID-19 vaccine. Here immunoSEQ multiplex PCR was the method, and the copy in TCRdb shows in-frame clones only, minus some. This table has about 180,000 clones, about 88% appearing once. The input for sequencing was peripheral blood, taken 28 days after the second AZD1222 dose. The source is an adult who received the AZD1222 COVID-19 vaccine.

The CDR3 is CASSLSGTSSYEQYF. In DNA, the CDR3 is TGTGCCAGCTCATTGTCGGGGACATCCTCCTACGAGCAGTACTTC. V and J are TRBV18 and TRBJ2-7; perhaps TRBD1 as D (6 bases). CDR1 is KGHSH, CDR2 LQKENI, per germline. CDR3 size: 15 residues. The V gene lost 5 bases and the J gene lost 0 bases, with 14 bases spanning the gap.

This chain uses TRBV2 with TRBJ2-2, with no clear D. This CDR3 is 14 amino acids long. Germline CDR1 is SNHLY and CDR2 is FYNNEI. V lost 5 bases, J lost 5 bases, and 12 bases lay in between. The CDR3 loop reads CASSKGWVTGELFF. In nucleotides, the CDR3 is TGTGCCAGCAGTAAGGGTTGGGTTACCGGGGAGCTGTTTTTT.

This clone was observed a single time. The J gene is TRBJ1-1, the V gene TRBV5-5; possibly TRBD1 for D (5 bases). The CDR3 spans 12 residues. V lost 4 bases, J lost 5 bases, and 9 bases lay in between. Germline V CDR1 and CDR2: SGHKS, YYEKEE (reference sequence). This CDR3 is CASSLGRTEAFF. The CDR3 DNA follows: TGTGCCAGCAGCCTGGGGCGGACTGAAGCTTTCTTT.

The chain has TRBV28 and TRBJ2-3; D is perhaps TRBD1 (5 bases). The CDR3 runs 16 residues. Trimming stripped 5 bases from V and 3 bases from J, with 18 bases between. The germline V gene encodes CDR1 MDHEN and CDR2 SYDVKM. The chain's CDR3 is CASSPPVRQGTDTQYF. DNA of the CDR3: TGTGCCAGCAGTCCCCCCGTAAGGCAGGGAACAGATACGCAGTATTTT.

This sequence joins TRBV20-1 and TRBJ2-3, with unresolved D. The length of the CDR3 is 10 residues. Per germline, CDR1 DFQATT and CDR2 SNEGSKA (reference sequence). Trimming removed 5 bases at V and 2 bases at J, with 2 bases between. The chain's CDR3 is CSAPTDTQYF. The CDR3 coding sequence is TGCAGTGCTCCCACAGATACGCAGTATTTT.

CDR3 nucleotides: TGTGCCAGCAGCCAAGCAAACAGGGTCGAGCAGTACTTC. It codes for CASSQANRVEQYF. The V gene is TRBV14, the J gene TRBJ2-7; weak D call: TRBD1 (6 bases). V was cut by 1 base and J by 6 bases, with 10 bases left in between. The CDR3 length is 13 residues. Germline CDR1 SGHDN, CDR2 FVKESK.

DNA of the CDR3: TGTGCCAGTAGCTCGGCTAGCGCAGACAATGAGCAGTTCTTC. Its protein product is CASSSASADNEQFF. V usage is TRBV19 and J usage is TRBJ2-1; TRBD2 might be the D (6 bases). V shed 6 bases and J shed 5 bases, with 14 bases lying between them. This CDR3 region has 14 residues. Germline V gene data show CDR1 as LNHDA and CDR2 as SQIVND (reference sequence).

The V and J genes are TRBV5-1 and TRBJ1-3, with D perhaps matching TRBD1 (5 bases). The CDR3 is 16 amino acids. Trimming left V 3 bases short and J 2 bases short, with 15 bases between. CDR1 and CDR2 (germline): SGHRS, YFSETQ. This CDR3 reads CASSSGTGTTGNTIYF. The CDR3 DNA follows: TGCGCCAGCAGCTCGGGGACGGGTACAACTGGAAACACCATATATTTT. Based on the CDR3 plus reference TRBV5-1 and TRBJ1-3, the full variable domain is KAGVTQTPRYLIKTRGQQVTLSCSPISGHRSVSWYQQTPGQGLQFLFEYFSETQRNKGNFPGRFSGRQFSNSRSEMNVSTLELGDSALYLCASSSGTGTTGNTIYFGEGSWLTVV.

The chain combines TRBV6-2 or TRBV6-3 with TRBJ2-5, with D possibly being TRBD2 (6 bases). Germline V CDR1 and CDR2: MNHEY, SVGEGT. This CDR3 is 15 amino acids long. Trimming shortened V by 6 bases and J by 2 bases, and 16 bases separated the two germline ends. DNA for the CDR3: TGTGCCAGCAGCCAACCCGGGAGAAGGCAAGAGACCCAGTACTTC. This encodes CASSQPGRRQETQYF.

The J gene is TRBJ2-2, the V gene TRBV5-6; D not certain. This CDR3 spans 15 amino acids. V lost 4 bases and J 5 bases, leaving 15 bases between the germline ends. In germline, CDR1 is SGHDT, CDR2 YYEEEE. This CDR3 is CASSPELRRTGELFF. CDR3 nucleotides: TGTGCCAGCAGCCCCGAGCTAAGAAGAACCGGGGAGCTGTTTTTT.

The chain combines TRBV18 with TRBJ1-4; D is perhaps TRBD1 (6 bases). Germline-derived CDR1 and CDR2 are KGHSH and LQKENI. The CDR3 sequence is 13 residues long. V lost 3 bases to trimming and J lost 7 bases, with 9 bases between them. Here the CDR3 DNA reads TGTGCCAGCTCACCCCAGGGGCTTGAAAAACTGTTTTTT. The encoded protein is CASSPQGLEKLFF.

This CDR3 reads CASSYSAHYGYTF. The CDR3 bases are TGTGCCAGCAGTTACTCGGCCCACTATGGCTACACCTTC. This rearrangement joins TRBV6-5 to TRBJ1-2; no reliable D call. The CDR3 has 13 amino acids. Trimming shortened V by 0 bases and J by 3 bases, and 5 bases separated the two germline ends. Looked up from germline, CDR1 is MNHEY and CDR2 is SVGAGI.